The 31 T cell receptor beta chains below come from one sample, sequenced in a study of blood T cell repertoires in COVID-19. Using immunoSEQ multiplex PCR, the repertoire was profiled, and TCRdb retains in-frame clones only, with some absent. The table shows hundreds of thousands of clones, with about 70% occurring only once. Sequenced sample: peripheral blood. The receptors stem from a woman aged 80 or over with acute or convalescent COVID-19.

The chain combines TRBV27 with TRBJ2-3; D possibly corresponds to TRBD2 (6 bases). CDR1 and CDR2 (germline): MNHEY, SMNVEV (reference sequence). The CDR3 is 16 residues long. Trimming removed 6 bases at V and 2 bases at J, with 18 bases between. The CDR3 DNA reads as TGTGCCAGCAGCCCAGCCGGAGGGCTTGTCACAGATACGCAGTATTTT. Encoded protein: CASSPAGGLVTDTQYF.

Points on this clone: This same CDR3 is encoded by further DNA sequences in the sample. The rearrangement joins TRBV10-3 to TRBJ2-7; D is unclear. V lost 0 bases, J lost 0 bases, and 6 bases lay in between. From germline, CDR1 is ENHRY and CDR2 SYGVKD. CDR3 length equals 14 residues. DNA of the CDR3: TGTGCCATCAGTGAGTCGGGCAGCTCCTACGAGCAGTACTTC. Its translation: CAISESGSSYEQYF.

The genes are TRBV7-2 and TRBJ2-2; TRBD2 matches at 8 bases. From germline, CDR1 is SGHTA and CDR2 FQGNSA. V lost 5 bases, J lost 4 bases, and 9 bases stayed unmatched. CDR3 length equals 16 residues. The CDR3 DNA reads TGTGCCAGCAGCCAGGATAGCGGGACGGGCACCGGGGAGCTGTTTTTT. Protein sequence: CASSQDSGTGTGELFF.

The rearrangement uses TRBV5-1 and TRBJ2-1, with a tentative D call TRBD1 (6 bases). CDR1 is SGHRS, CDR2 YFSETQ, per germline. V lost 1 base, J lost 6 bases, and 11 bases lay in between. There are 14 residues in the CDR3. The CDR3, as DNA: TGCGCCAGCAGCTTGTTGGGGGCGACCAATGAGCAGTTCTTC. Translation: CASSLLGATNEQFF.

The V and J genes are TRBV9 and TRBJ1-4; D is perhaps TRBD1 (5 bases). Germline lookup yields CDR1 SGDLS and CDR2 YYNGEE. CDR3 size: 13 residues. CDR3 in amino acids: CAQQESTNEKLFF. The CDR3, as DNA: TGTGCACAACAGGAGTCAACTAATGAAAAACTGTTTTTT. The entire variable domain, with the rest obtained from reference TRBV9 and TRBJ1-4, is as follows: DSGVTQTPKHLITATGQRVTLRCSPRSGDLSVYWYQQSLDQGLQFLIQYYNGEERAKGNILERFSAQQFPDLHSELNLSSLELGDSALYFCAQQESTNEKLFFGSGTQLSVL.

The chain is built from TRBV25-1 and TRBJ2-1, with 8 bases matching TRBD1. The ends lost 1 base at V and 7 bases at J; junction bases unmatched: 9. This CDR3 comprises 16 residues. Looked up from germline, CDR1 is MGHDK and CDR2 is SYGVNS. In DNA form, the CDR3 reads TGTGCCAGCAGTGAATTGTCCCAGGGGGCCCTGAATGAGCAGTTCTTC. Translating it yields CASSELSQGALNEQFF.

This rearrangement joins TRBV2 to TRBJ1-5, with D perhaps TRBD1 (5 bases). CDR1 is SNHLY and CDR2 is FYNNEI in the germline V gene. V shed 7 bases and J shed 4 bases, with 14 bases lying between them. This CDR3 has 14 residues. CDR3 loop: CASTPSGGNQPQHF. CDR3 in DNA: TGTGCCAGCACACCCTCCGGGGGGAATCAGCCCCAGCATTTT.

V gene TRBV12-3 or TRBV12-4 combines with J gene TRBJ2-7, with TRBD2 as a possible D gene (5 bases). The CDR3 spans 13 residues. Trimming took off 4 bases at V and 3 bases at J, with 10 bases between the two ends. The CDR3 bases are TGTGCCAGCAGTTCCCTTCGGGGCTACGAGCAGTACTTC. Translated: CASSSLRGYEQYF.

The V and J genes are TRBV19 and TRBJ2-1; TRBD2 might be the D (6 bases). The germline V and J ends were trimmed by 3 bases and 1 base, with 16 bases remaining between them. The CDR3 has 17 amino acids. Germline CDR1 LNHDA, CDR2 SQIVND (reference sequence). DNA of the CDR3: TGTGCCAGTAGTATGGGAGGCAGGCTCGGGTCCTACAATGAGCAGTTCTTC. It translates to CASSMGGRLGSYNEQFF.

The gene calls are TRBV5-4 and TRBJ2-7; D perhaps matches TRBD2 (5 bases). The CDR3 runs to 13 residues. CDR1 SGHNT and CDR2 YYREEE come from the germline V gene (reference sequence). Trimming pared 1 base from V and 5 bases from J, leaving 10 bases between. The chain's CDR3 is CASSLSPGDEQYF. The DNA for the CDR3 is TGTGCCAGCAGCTTGTCACCCGGGGACGAGCAGTACTTC.

This clone has a single count. CDR3 residues: CASSLGLASTDTQYF. The CDR3 DNA reads as TGTGCCAGCAGCTTAGGTCTAGCAAGCACAGATACGCAGTATTTT. The chain couples TRBV7-6 to TRBJ2-3; tentative D call: TRBD2 (5 bases). V gave up 1 base and J gave up 0 bases, with 8 bases separating them. Per the germline V gene, CDR1 is SGHVS and CDR2 is FNYEAQ. The CDR3 has 15 amino acids.

The chain couples TRBV6-6 to TRBJ1-1, with D tentatively TRBD1 (5 bases). V was cut by 2 bases and J by 1 base, with 8 bases left in between. The CDR3 has 14 amino acids. CDR1 is MNHNY, CDR2 SVGAGI, per germline (reference sequence). The CDR3 coding sequence is TGTGCCAGCAGTTACGGAACAGGGAACACTGAAGCTTTCTTT. This sequence encodes CASSYGTGNTEAFF.

V gene TRBV7-9 combines with J gene TRBJ2-5; 7 bases line up with TRBD2. V was clipped by 9 bases and J by 1 base; unmatched bases: 11. The CDR3 loop spans 15 amino acids. Per germline, CDR1 SEHNR and CDR2 FQNEAQ (reference sequence). CDR3 loop: CASTPSGGGQETQYF. CDR3 DNA sequence: TGTGCCAGTACACCGTCGGGGGGTGGCCAAGAGACCCAGTACTTC. The full variable domain, with the rest looked up from reference TRBV7-9 and TRBJ2-5, is DTGVSQNPRHKITKRGQNVTFRCDPISEHNRLYWYRQTLGQGPEFLTYFQNEAQLEKSRLLSDRFSAERPKGSFSTLEIQRTEQGDSAMYLCASTPSGGGQETQYFGPGTRLLVL.

The chain recombines TRBV25-1 with TRBJ1-6; D not certain. V dropped 3 bases and J dropped 3 bases, with 9 bases sitting between them. This CDR3 is 15 amino acids long. CDR1 MGHDK and CDR2 SYGVNS come from the germline V gene. CDR3 loop: CASSEESGYNSPLHF. Written as DNA, the CDR3 is TGTGCCAGCAGTGAGGAGAGCGGCTATAATTCACCCCTCCACTTT.

The CDR3 here is CASNTDRTYGYTF. Here the CDR3 DNA reads TGTGCCAGCAACACTGACAGGACATATGGCTACACCTTC. The V gene is TRBV2, the J gene TRBJ1-2, with D tentatively TRBD1 (6 bases). The CDR3 extends over 13 amino acids. The V and J ends lost 7 bases and 5 bases respectively, with 14 bases between them. Germline-derived CDR1 and CDR2 are SNHLY and FYNNEI.

This chain links TRBV11-3 with TRBJ2-7, with D tentatively TRBD2 (5 bases). V was trimmed by 1 base and J by 2 bases, leaving 12 bases between them. Germline values: CDR1 SGHNT, CDR2 YENEEA. The CDR3 is made up of 15 amino acids. CDR3 protein: CASSLGGGLTYEQYF. The CDR3, as DNA: TGTGCCAGCAGCTTAGGAGGCGGGCTGACCTACGAGCAGTACTTC.

This chain joins TRBV3-1 (or the pseudogene TRBV3-2) and TRBJ1-2; TRBD1 matches 7 bases. This CDR3 is 16 amino acids long. V dropped 5 bases and J dropped 6; count of bases not matched to a gene: 15. Germline V CDR1 and CDR2: LGHDT, YNNKEL (reference sequence). The CDR3 region has the DNA TGTGCCAGCAGCACGAGAGGGTTCGACAGGGTCAATGGCTACACCTTC. Its translation: CASSTRGFDRVNGYTF.

The rearrangement uses TRBV7-2 and TRBJ2-1; a possible D gene is TRBD2 (7 bases). CDR1 is SGHTA, CDR2 FQGNSA, per germline. The CDR3 runs to 15 residues. V was pared by 1 base and J by 4 bases, with 11 bases between. The CDR3 DNA reads as TGTGCCAGCAGCTTAGAGGGGGGGCAATACAATGAGCAGTTCTTC. Translation gives CASSLEGGQYNEQFF.

This chain joins TRBV20-1 and TRBJ2-5, with D tentatively TRBD2 (5 bases). This CDR3 comprises 11 residues. Germline values: CDR1 DFQATT, CDR2 SNEGSKA (reference sequence). V lost 1 base and J 5 bases, leaving 5 bases between the germline ends. The CDR3 region has the DNA TGCAGTGCTAGAGGGGAGGAGACCCAGTACTTC. Residues: CSARGEETQYF.

The chain carries TRBV28 and TRBJ1-4; tentatively, D is TRBD1 (6 bases). Germline V gene sequence: CDR1 MDHEN, CDR2 SYDVKM. The V and J ends lost 3 bases and 0 bases respectively, with 11 bases between them. The length of the CDR3 is 16 residues. CDR3 nucleotides: TGTGCCAGCAGTTTTGGACAGCTGGCAACTAATGAAAAACTGTTTTTT. The encoded protein is CASSFGQLATNEKLFF.

The rearrangement joins TRBV4-3 to TRBJ2-2; 13 bases map to TRBD2. From germline, CDR1 is LGHNA and CDR2 YSLEER. With V trimmed by 1 base and J by 6 bases, 2 bases remained unmatched. The CDR3 loop spans 16 amino acids. The CDR3 sequence is CASSQVTSGGAGELFF. In DNA, the CDR3 is TGCGCCAGCAGCCAAGTTACTAGCGGGGGGGCCGGGGAGCTGTTTTTT.

A remark on this clone: The same CDR3 is also encoded by other DNA sequences in this sample. This chain uses TRBV19 with TRBJ1-5, with D possibly matching TRBD1 (5 bases). Germline V CDR1 and CDR2: LNHDA, SQIVND (reference sequence). The V end lost 3 bases, the J end lost 4 bases, and 10 bases lay between the germline ends. There are 14 residues in the CDR3. The CDR3: CASSIQGLNQPQHF. The CDR3 DNA follows: TGTGCCAGTAGTATCCAGGGACTAAATCAGCCCCAGCATTTT.

The V call is TRBV29-1, the J call TRBJ1-5; no clear D. CDR3 length: 15 amino acids. CDR1 and CDR2 (germline): SQVTM, ANQGSEA. V lost 0 bases and J 3 bases, leaving 12 bases between the germline ends. The CDR3 spells CSVEESTNYNQPQHF. DNA for the CDR3: TGCAGCGTTGAAGAATCAACGAACTACAATCAGCCCCAGCATTTT.

The CDR3 sequence is CASSYIVGSGQFNTGELFF. In nucleotides, the CDR3 is TGTGCCAGCAGTTATATCGTCGGATCAGGACAGTTTAACACCGGGGAGCTGTTTTTT. The chain is built from TRBV6-2 or TRBV6-3 and TRBJ2-2, with a weak D call TRBD1 (6 bases). This CDR3 region has 19 residues. The V gene lost 3 bases and the J gene lost 2 bases, with 22 bases spanning the gap. Germline V gives CDR1 MNHEY, CDR2 SVGEGT.

A note on this clone: Other DNA sequences in this sample translate to the same CDR3. The chain combines TRBV3-1 (or the pseudogene TRBV3-2) with TRBJ2-4; 10 bases are shared with TRBD1. V trimming: 1 base; J trimming: 2 bases; junction bases outside the gene matches: 5. The CDR3 spans 17 residues. CDR1 and CDR2 from the germline V gene are LGHDT and YNNKEL (reference sequence). The CDR3 spells CASSQARDRGPKNIQYF. The CDR3 nucleotides are TGTGCCAGCAGCCAAGCCCGGGACAGGGGTCCCAAAAACATTCAGTACTTC.

The chain recombines TRBV6-5 with TRBJ1-6; no clear D gene. Trimming removed 2 bases from V and 0 bases from J, with 8 bases in between. This CDR3 has 16 residues. From germline, CDR1 is MNHEY and CDR2 SVGAGI. In DNA form, the CDR3 reads TGTGCCAGCAGTTACACACAGAGCTCCTATAATTCACCCCTCCACTTT. This sequence encodes CASSYTQSSYNSPLHF.

The V gene is TRBV18, the J gene TRBJ1-4; a weak D match, TRBD1 (5 bases). Trimming shortened V by 6 bases and J by 3 bases, and 11 bases separated the two germline ends. Germline loops: CDR1 KGHSH, CDR2 LQKENI. The CDR3 sequence is 14 residues long. The CDR3 spells CASSSAGPNEKLFF. The CDR3 bases are TGTGCCAGCTCCTCTGCGGGACCTAATGAAAAACTGTTTTTT.

The chain links TRBV14 to TRBJ1-2; 10 nucleotides agree with TRBD1. The CDR3 has 16 residues. With 4 bases clipped from V and 7 bases from J, the junction kept 12 bases outside the gene matches. Germline lookup yields CDR1 SGHDN and CDR2 FVKESK. CDR3 in amino acids: CASSRAGTGASSGYTF. The DNA for the CDR3 is TGTGCCAGCAGCCGAGCCGGGACAGGGGCTTCCAGTGGCTACACCTTC.

The chain is built from TRBV9 and TRBJ2-1; TRBD2 matches at 8 bases. Germline assignment: CDR1 SGDLS and CDR2 YYNGEE. V lost 0 bases, J lost 9 bases, and 8 bases stayed unmatched. The CDR3 runs to 15 residues. The CDR3 coding sequence is TGTGCCAGCAGCGTAGGGTCGGGAGGGCTCGGTGAGCAGTTCTTC. Translated: CASSVGSGGLGEQFF.

This clone appeared a few times. The chain employs TRBV6-5 and TRBJ1-4; D may be TRBD1 (6 bases). Germline loops: CDR1 MNHEY, CDR2 SVGAGI. The CDR3 consists of 15 residues. The V gene lost 6 bases and the J gene lost 8 bases, with 19 bases spanning the gap. CDR3 residues: CASRQYTGTAEKLFF. CDR3 DNA: TGTGCCAGCAGACAATATACAGGGACGGCGGAAAAACTGTTTTTT.

This clone has a handful of counts. The junction does not match germline at one end; this may be a read error. V is TRBV27 and J is TRBJ2-2; 13 bases align to TRBD2. From germline, CDR1 is MNHEY and CDR2 SMNVEV (reference sequence). The CDR3 totals 22 residues. The CDR3 sequence: CASSISRGRTSGRGYRTGELFF. CDR3 DNA: TGTGCCAGCAGTATATCACGGGGGAGGACTAGCGGGAGAGGTTATAGGACCGGGGAGCTGTTTTTT.